This record covers a single T cell receptor beta chain. These data come from a study of T cells expressing NK-cell markers. This CDR3 spans 14 amino acids. CDR1 and CDR2 from the germline V gene are SEHNR and FQNEAQ (reference sequence). TCRdb re-called the 5' RACE reads; every CDR3 protein appears as one record, without DNA. Here the sample table reports about 400,000 distinct CDR3 sequences. This receptor was obtained from a woman between 50 and 59 years old in good health. This chain uses TRBV7-9 with TRBJ1-1; the D gene TCRdb calls, TRBD1, cannot be checked with no DNA. Sequencing was done on a sample of blood T cells: a sorted CD56 or NKG2C T cell subset, CD4+ or CD8+ T cells, or bulk PBMC T cells (not recorded which). The CDR3 reads CASSPYRGPTEAFF.